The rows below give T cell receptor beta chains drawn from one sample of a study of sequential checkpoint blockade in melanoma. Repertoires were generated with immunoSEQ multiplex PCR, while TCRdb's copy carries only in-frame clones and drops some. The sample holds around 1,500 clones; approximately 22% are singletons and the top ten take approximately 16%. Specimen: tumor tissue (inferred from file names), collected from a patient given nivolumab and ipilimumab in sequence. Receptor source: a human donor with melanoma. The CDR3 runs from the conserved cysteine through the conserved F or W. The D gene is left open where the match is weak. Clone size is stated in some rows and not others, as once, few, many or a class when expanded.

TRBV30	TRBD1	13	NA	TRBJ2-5	CAWSVRGTGVQYF	TGTGCCTGGAGTGTACGAGGGACAGGGGTCCAGTACTTC
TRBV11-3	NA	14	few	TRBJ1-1	CASSRGLVNTEAFF	TGTGCCAGCAGCCGCGGTTTAGTTAACACTGAAGCTTTCTTT
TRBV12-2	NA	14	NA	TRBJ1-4	CAIRGGQTHEKLFF	TGTGCCATTAGAGGGGGGCAAACCCATGAAAAACTGTTTTTT
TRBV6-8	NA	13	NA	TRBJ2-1	CASSATGYNEQFF	TGTGCCAGCAGCGCGACTGGCTACAATGAGCAGTTCTTC
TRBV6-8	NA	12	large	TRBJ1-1	CASSRLHTEAFF	TGTGCCAGCAGCCGACTACACACTGAAGCTTTCTTT
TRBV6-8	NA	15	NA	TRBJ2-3	CASSSASLGPDTQYF	TGTGCCAGCAGTTCAGCTAGCCTGGGACCAGATACGCAGTATTTT
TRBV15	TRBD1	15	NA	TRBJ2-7	CATSRGGQGVWEQYF	TGTGCCACCAGCCGGGGAGGACAGGGGGTCTGGGAGCAGTACTTC
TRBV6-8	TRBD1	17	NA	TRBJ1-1	CASSYPGTGGFNTEAFF	TGTGCCAGCAGTTACCCCGGGACAGGGGGCTTTAACACTGAAGCTTTCTTT
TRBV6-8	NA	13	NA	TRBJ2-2	CATADKNTGELFF	TGTGCCACCGCTGACAAGAACACCGGGGAGCTGTTTTTT
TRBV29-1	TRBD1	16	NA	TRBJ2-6	CSVRTGLGSGANVLTF	TGCAGCGTCCGGACAGGGTTGGGCTCTGGGGCCAACGTCCTGACTTTC
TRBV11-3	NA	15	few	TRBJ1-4	CASSTGHRANEKLFF	TGTGCCAGCAGCACTGGACATCGGGCTAATGAAAAACTGTTTTTT
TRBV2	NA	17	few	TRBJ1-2	CASSTRAQEVPNYGYTF	TGTGCCAGCAGTACGCGGGCTCAGGAGGTCCCCAACTATGGCTACACCTTC
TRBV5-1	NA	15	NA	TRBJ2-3	CASSFLGMMRDTQYF	TGCGCCAGCAGCTTCCTGGGGATGATGAGAGATACGCAGTATTTT
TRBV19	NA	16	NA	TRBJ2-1	CASSIRTGNPYNEQFF	TGTGCCAGTAGTATTAGAACAGGAAACCCCTACAATGAGCAGTTCTTC
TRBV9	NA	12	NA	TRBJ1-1	CASSEQGSEAFF	TGTGCCAGCAGTGAGCAGGGATCTGAAGCTTTCTTT
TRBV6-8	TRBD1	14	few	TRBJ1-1	CASSYLGQGTEAFF	TGTGCCAGCAGTTACCTCGGACAGGGCACTGAAGCTTTCTTT